What follows are 31 T cell receptor beta chains derived from one specimen sequenced in a study of blood T cell repertoires in COVID-19. Assay: immunoSEQ multiplex PCR; the TCRdb copy retains only in-frame clones and omits some. The data hold approximately 200,000 clones, with 84% observed a single time. Sequenced input: peripheral blood. Every receptor here comes from a woman aged 80 or older with COVID-19, enrolled during active disease.

The chain links TRBV6-5 to TRBJ2-5; TRBD2 matches at 11 bases. Trimming cost V 0 bases and J 4 bases; bases outside gene matches: 4. This CDR3 has 16 residues. Germline values: CDR1 MNHEY, CDR2 SVGAGI. The CDR3 region is CASSYSGSGGGETQYF. CDR3 nucleotides: TGTGCCAGCAGTTACTCGGGTAGCGGGGGGGGAGAGACCCAGTACTTC.

The rearrangement links TRBV7-2 to TRBJ2-1; 8 nucleotides agree with TRBD2. V was pared by 3 bases and J by 5 bases, with 6 bases of the junction left unmatched. This CDR3 has 15 residues. Germline V gene sequence: CDR1 SGHTA, CDR2 FQGNSA. As DNA, the CDR3 is TGTGCCAGCAGCTTTCCGGGGGGGCCACACAATGAGCAGTTCTTC. Residues: CASSFPGGPHNEQFF.

V and J are TRBV5-1 and TRBJ1-1; perhaps TRBD1 as D (5 bases). The CDR3 spans 13 residues. Trimming removed 0 bases at V and 6 bases at J, with 9 bases between. Looked up from germline, CDR1 is SGHRS and CDR2 is YFSETQ. The CDR3 protein is CASSLDAGAEAFF. The CDR3 region has the DNA TGCGCCAGCAGCTTGGATGCGGGGGCTGAAGCTTTCTTT. Supplemented by reference TRBV5-1 and TRBJ1-1, the full variable domain reads KAGVTQTPRYLIKTRGQQVTLSCSPISGHRSVSWYQQTPGQGLQFLFEYFSETQRNKGNFPGRFSGRQFSNSRSEMNVSTLELGDSALYLCASSLDAGAEAFFGQGTRLTVV.

V gene TRBV28 combines with J gene TRBJ2-7, with TRBD1 matching 8 bases. The length of the CDR3 is 15 residues. Germline CDR1 is MDHEN and CDR2 is SYDVKM. The junction had 8 bases not matched to a gene; V was cut back by 3 bases and J by 4 bases. The CDR3 bases are TGTGCCAGCAGTTTTGCCCTTACAGGGGGTTACGAGCAGTACTTC. Its translation: CASSFALTGGYEQYF. The whole variable domain, filled in from reference TRBV28 and TRBJ2-7, reads DVKVTQSSRYLVKRTGEKVFLECVQDMDHENMFWYRQDPGLGLRLIYFSYDVKMKEKGDIPEGYSVSREKKERFSLILESASTNQTSMYLCASSFALTGGYEQYFGPGTRLTVT.

This clone was seen once. The genes are TRBV3-1 (or the pseudogene TRBV3-2) and TRBJ1-1; D possibly corresponds to TRBD1 (6 bases). The V gene lost 4 bases and the J gene lost 3 bases, with 9 bases spanning the gap. Germline values: CDR1 LGHDT, CDR2 YNNKEL (reference sequence). The CDR3 sequence is 13 residues long. The chain's CDR3 is CASSPDSYTEAFF. The CDR3 DNA sequence: TGTGCCAGCAGCCCGGACAGTTACACTGAAGCTTTCTTT.

The chain has TRBV3-1 (or the pseudogene TRBV3-2) and TRBJ2-3; D is perhaps TRBD2 (7 bases). In germline, CDR1 is LGHDT, CDR2 YNNKEL (reference sequence). The CDR3 is 15 amino acids. Trimming stripped 3 bases from V and 3 bases from J, with 13 bases between. The DNA for the CDR3 is TGTGCCAGCAGCCAGAGGGGGGGCCGTACAGATACGCAGTATTTT. Amino acids: CASSQRGGRTDTQYF.

This clone has a count of ten or more. The chain combines TRBV19 with TRBJ1-2; 7 positions match TRBD1. Trimming at V came to 4 bases and at J to 6 bases, leaving 8 bases not matched to a gene. CDR3 length: 14 residues. Germline V lookup: CDR1 LNHDA, CDR2 SQIVND (reference sequence). The CDR3 DNA reads TGTGCCAGTAGTAGGGCCCGGGACAGTCATGGCTACACCTTC. It specifies CASSRARDSHGYTF.

The V call is TRBV6-6, the J call TRBJ2-5; D is uncertain. Germline CDR1 is MNHNY and CDR2 is SVGAGI (reference sequence). V lost 7 bases, J lost 8 bases, and 11 bases lay in between. The CDR3 covers 11 residues. In DNA, the CDR3 is TGTGCCAGCACCGAGACTGCAACCCAGTACTTC. Translating it yields CASTETATQYF.

This clone was seen once. This sequence joins TRBV6-2 or TRBV6-3 and TRBJ2-2, with D hard to call. CDR1 and CDR2 (germline): MNHEY, SVGEGT. The CDR3 has 15 residues. Trimming left V 2 bases short and J 1 base short, with 8 bases between. CDR3 DNA: TGTGCCAGCAGTTACATGGGCGAGAACACCGGGGAGCTGTTTTTT. Its protein is CASSYMGENTGELFF.

This clone appeared once. This sequence joins TRBV19 and TRBJ1-1, with a weak D call TRBD1 (6 bases). Germline V gene lookup returns CDR1 LNHDA and CDR2 SQIVND (reference sequence). The CDR3 sequence is 15 residues long. V was shortened by 8 bases and J by 0 bases, with 16 bases between the two germline ends. In DNA, the CDR3 is TGTGCCAGTCGACAGACAGGTTTCATGAACACTGAAGCTTTCTTT. This codes for CASRQTGFMNTEAFF. Drawing the rest from reference TRBV19 and TRBJ1-1, the complete variable domain is DGGITQSPKYLFRKEGQNVTLSCEQNLNHDAMYWYRQDPGQGLRLIYYSQIVNDFQKGDIAEGYSVSREKKESFPLTVTSAQKNPTAFYLCASRQTGFMNTEAFFGQGTRLTVV.

The rearrangement joins TRBV19 to TRBJ2-5; 10 nucleotides align to TRBD1. The ends lost 5 bases at V and 5 bases at J; junction bases unmatched: 8. The CDR3 contains 15 residues. The germline V gene has CDR1 LNHDA and CDR2 SQIVND (reference sequence). CDR3 in amino acids: CASSPQTGGRETQYF. The CDR3 bases are TGTGCCAGTAGTCCCCAGACAGGGGGCCGCGAGACCCAGTACTTC.

The V call is TRBV10-2, the J call TRBJ2-1; 11 bases fit TRBD2. Germline CDR1 reads WSHSY; CDR2 reads SAAADI. This CDR3 comprises 14 residues. V trimming: 10 bases; J trimming: 6 bases; junction bases outside the gene matches: 8. CDR3 amino acids: CATRLAGNFNEQFF. The CDR3 nucleotides are TGCGCCACTAGACTAGCGGGGAATTTCAATGAGCAGTTCTTC.

This chain uses TRBV11-3 with TRBJ1-6, with 11 positions matching TRBD1. Germline values: CDR1 SGHNT, CDR2 YENEEA. Trimming removed 0 bases from V and 4 bases from J; junction bases left unmatched: 5. The CDR3 is 18 residues long. The CDR3 sequence is CASSLESDRGLYNSPLHF. The CDR3, as DNA: TGTGCCAGCAGCTTAGAGTCGGACAGGGGGCTTTATAATTCACCCCTCCACTTT.

This clone was observed a single time. The V call is TRBV3-1 (or the pseudogene TRBV3-2), the J call TRBJ1-3; maybe TRBD1 (6 bases). In germline, CDR1 is LGHDT, CDR2 YNNKEL (reference sequence). Trimming pared 4 bases from V and 0 bases from J, leaving 10 bases between. The CDR3 has 15 amino acids. The CDR3 is CASSPDSFSGNTIYF. CDR3 nucleotide sequence: TGTGCCAGCAGCCCGGACAGTTTCTCTGGAAACACCATATATTTT.

The V gene is TRBV5-1, the J gene TRBJ2-5; no reliable D call. Trimming cost V 0 bases and J 5 bases, with 8 bases left between them. This CDR3 is built from 13 residues. Germline values: CDR1 SGHRS, CDR2 YFSETQ. CDR3 DNA sequence: TGCGCCAGCAGCTTGGCCCCCCTGGAGACCCAGTACTTC. Its translation: CASSLAPLETQYF.

Worth noting for this clone: Its ends do not fully match the called genes, so a read error is possible. The rearrangement uses TRBV28 and TRBJ2-5, with TRBD1 as a possible D gene (6 bases). The CDR3 runs to 15 residues. Germline V gene data show CDR1 as MDHEN and CDR2 as SYDVKM. Written as DNA, the CDR3 is TGTGTCAGCAGTTTGCAGGGGATTGCACAAGAGACCCAGTACTTC. It encodes CVSSLQGIAQETQYF.

Worth noting for this clone: One junction end disagrees with the germline gene, perhaps due to a read error. V and J are TRBV18 and TRBJ1-6, with D hard to call. The CDR3 loop spans 16 amino acids. Germline CDR1 and CDR2: KGHSH and LQKENI. The CDR3 nucleotides are TGTGCCAGCTCAAGAGCTGAGCAATTGACTAATTCGCCCCTCCACTTT. Residues: CASSRAEQLTNSPLHF.

The chain is built from TRBV10-1 and TRBJ2-2, with D unclear. There are 15 residues in the CDR3. The V end was cut by 4 bases, the J end by 0 bases, with 9 bases between. Per the germline V gene, CDR1 is WNHNN and CDR2 is SYGVQD (reference sequence). CDR3 loop: CASSGGAANTGELFF. Written as DNA, the CDR3 is TGCGCCAGCAGTGGAGGCGCCGCGAACACCGGGGAGCTGTTTTTT.

The chain combines TRBV9 with TRBJ1-1, with a possible D match to TRBD1 (5 bases). The V gene's germline CDR1 is SGDLS and CDR2 YYNGEE. Trimming removed 4 bases at V and 5 bases at J, with 15 bases between. This CDR3 spans 14 amino acids. The CDR3 DNA follows: TGTGCCAGCAGCACCCGGGGGGGGTTGACTGAAGCTTTCTTT. This codes for CASSTRGGLTEAFF.

V usage is TRBV6-1 and J usage is TRBJ2-7; 8 bases match TRBD1. V lost 3 bases and J lost 6; bases outside the gene matches: 7. The CDR3 length is 14 residues. From germline, CDR1 is MNHNS and CDR2 SASEGT. CDR3 DNA: TGTGCCAGCAGTGAGCCTACCGGGACAGGCGAGCAGTACGTC. Translating it yields CASSEPTGTGEQYV.

This rearrangement joins TRBV19 to TRBJ2-5, with a tentative D call TRBD2 (5 bases). Per the germline V gene, CDR1 is LNHDA and CDR2 is SQIVND (reference sequence). Trimming took off 4 bases at V and 11 bases at J, with 23 bases between the two ends. The CDR3 is 15 residues long. CDR3 loop: CASSTLDGPGVRQYF. CDR3 sequence (DNA): TGTGCCAGTAGTACCTTGGACGGACCCGGGGTGCGTCAGTACTTC.

V usage is TRBV5-6 and J usage is TRBJ1-6, with D perhaps TRBD1 (5 bases). This CDR3 contains 15 residues. V gave up 1 base and J gave up 8 bases, with 13 bases separating them. CDR1 is SGHDT, CDR2 YYEEEE, per germline. The CDR3 sequence: CASSLNGASYSPLHF. DNA for the CDR3: TGTGCCAGCAGCTTGAATGGGGCCTCGTATTCACCCCTCCACTTT.

The CDR3 spells CASSEQPGLNSPLHF. CDR3 DNA: TGTGCCAGCAGTGAACAGCCAGGGCTTAATTCACCCCTCCACTTT. The V call is TRBV6-1, the J call TRBJ1-6, with D possibly being TRBD1 (5 bases). CDR3 length: 15 residues. Germline CDR1 reads MNHNS; CDR2 reads SASEGT. V lost 2 bases and J lost 6, with 11 bases in between.

The chain is built from TRBV7-2 and TRBJ2-5; a possible D gene is TRBD2 (6 bases). Germline CDR1 SGHTA, CDR2 FQGNSA. V lost 6 bases and J 2 bases, leaving 13 bases between the germline ends. The CDR3 length is 14 residues. DNA for the CDR3: TGTGCCAGCAGTCCCGGGAGCGTACAAGAGACCCAGTACTTC. It yields the protein CASSPGSVQETQYF.

V usage is TRBV24-1 and J usage is TRBJ1-5; D is uncertain. Germline CDR1 is KGHDR and CDR2 is SFDVKD. The CDR3 is 15 amino acids. The V end was cut by 2 bases, the J end by 2 bases, with 9 bases between. As DNA, the CDR3 is TGTGCCACCAGTGATTCTGGACTCGGCAATCAGCCCCAGCATTTT. Translation gives CATSDSGLGNQPQHF.

The chain joins TRBV11-2 to TRBJ2-3; 9 nucleotides match TRBD2. Germline assignment: CDR1 SGHAT and CDR2 FQNNGV. The junction had 4 bases not matched to a gene; V was cut back by 3 bases and J by 0 bases. The length of the CDR3 is 16 residues. In nucleotides, the CDR3 is TGTGCCAGCAGCTTTCGGCGGGGGGGAAGCACAGATACGCAGTATTTT. It is translated as CASSFRRGGSTDTQYF.

The chain links TRBV7-2 to TRBJ1-1, with 9 bases identical to TRBD1. The V and J ends lost 4 bases and 4 bases, in that order; junction bases with no gene match: 4. Per the germline V gene, CDR1 is SGHTA and CDR2 is FQGNSA. The CDR3 is made up of 14 amino acids. CDR3 sequence (DNA): TGTGCCAGCAGCTCAGACAGGGGGAGCACTGAAGCTTTCTTT. This translates into CASSSDRGSTEAFF.

In this sample, this clone turned up a few times. The V gene is TRBV15, the J gene TRBJ1-1; no definite D call. In germline, CDR1 is LNHNV, CDR2 YYDKDF (reference sequence). CDR3 length: 14 residues. V lost 0 bases to trimming and J lost 0 bases, with 5 bases between them. As DNA, the CDR3 is TGTGCCACCAGCAGAGATCGAGTGAACACTGAAGCTTTCTTT. This gives the protein CATSRDRVNTEAFF. Complete variable domain (other parts from reference TRBV15 and TRBJ1-1): DAMVIQNPRYQVTQFGKPVTLSCSQTLNHNVMYWYQQKSSQAPKLLFHYYDKDFNNEADTPDNFQSRRPNTSFCFLDIRSPGLGDTAMYLCATSRDRVNTEAFFGQGTRLTVV.

This sequence joins TRBV7-9 and TRBJ2-6; D call uncertain. CDR1 and CDR2 from the germline V gene are SEHNR and FQNEAQ (reference sequence). The CDR3 loop spans 13 amino acids. The V end lost 6 bases, the J end lost 4 bases, and 7 bases lay between the germline ends. The CDR3 is CASSLLGANVLTF. The CDR3, as DNA: TGTGCCAGCAGTCTCCTAGGGGCCAACGTCCTGACTTTC.

This chain uses TRBV7-8 with TRBJ1-1, with D uncertain. The V end was cut by 1 base, the J end by 8 bases, with 14 bases between. Looked up from germline, CDR1 is SGHVS and CDR2 is FQNEAQ. The CDR3 spans 14 residues. In DNA, the CDR3 is TGTGCCAGCAGCTTAGGGAGGACCGATACCGAAGCTTTCTTT. As protein: CASSLGRTDTEAFF.

V and J are TRBV19 and TRBJ1-2; 7 bases agree with TRBD1. After removal of 3 bases from V and 5 bases from J, the junction contained 6 bases not matched to a gene. The germline V gene has CDR1 LNHDA and CDR2 SQIVND (reference sequence). This CDR3 contains 14 residues. The CDR3 loop is CASSIRQGVYGYTF. The CDR3 coding sequence is TGTGCCAGTAGTATTCGGCAGGGGGTTTATGGCTACACCTTC. The whole variable domain, remainder taken from reference TRBV19 and TRBJ1-2, is DGGITQSPKYLFRKEGQNVTLSCEQNLNHDAMYWYRQDPGQGLRLIYYSQIVNDFQKGDIAEGYSVSREKKESFPLTVTSAQKNPTAFYLCASSIRQGVYGYTFGSGTRLTVV.